The 10 T cell receptor beta chains below come from one sample, sequenced in a study of blood T cell repertoires in COVID-19 (dated by TCRdb to the early 2020s). Library preparation was by the immunoSEQ multiplex PCR assay. Here the immuneACCESS table is served through TCRdb, limited to in-frame sequences with V and J called. Missing clones are a known gap in these copies; in checked studies unresolved V genes cover under half, and the rest lacks a known reason. This sample lists under 200,000 clones; 85% to 90% were detected once. Together, the top ten hold under 5% of the sample. The sample comprised peripheral blood. These receptors were collected from a woman in her seventies with acute or convalescent COVID-19.

This chain uses TRBV9 with TRBJ2-1, with 9 bases identical to TRBD2. CDR1 and CDR2 from the germline V gene are SGDLS and YYNGEE. The V segment lost 8 bases and the J segment 8 bases; nucleotides outside the gene matches: 11. The CDR3 is 14 amino acids. CDR3 sequence: CASNVAGGPHEQFF. The CDR3 DNA is TGTGCCAGTAACGTGGCGGGAGGGCCTCATGAGCAGTTCTTC.

The chain couples TRBV5-1 to TRBJ2-5, with D perhaps TRBD2 (6 bases). The V gene lost 0 bases and the J gene lost 1 base, with 13 bases spanning the gap. The germline CDR1 and CDR2 sequences are SGHRS and YFSETQ. CDR3 length equals 16 residues. The CDR3 here is CASSLGGGGGQETQYF. CDR3 bases: TGCGCCAGCAGCTTGGGGGGAGGAGGCGGCCAAGAGACCCAGTACTTC.

The chain has TRBV29-1 and TRBJ2-3; D remains unclear. The CDR3 totals 13 residues. From germline, CDR1 is SQVTM and CDR2 ANQGSEA. With 7 bases removed from V and 0 bases from J, the gap between germline ends came to 11 bases. The CDR3 sequence: CSEGTASTDTQYF. The CDR3 bases are TGCAGCGAAGGTACAGCTAGCACAGATACGCAGTATTTT.

The CDR3 bases are TGTGCCTGGAGTGTACAAGGGGGCTTGGCTAATGAAAAACTGTTTTTT. It translates to CAWSVQGGLANEKLFF. The rearrangement uses TRBV30 and TRBJ1-4; TRBD1 matches 7 bases. Germline V CDR1 and CDR2: GTSNPN, SVGIG (reference sequence). Unmatched junction bases numbered 7, after V lost 0 bases and J lost 3 bases. The CDR3 is 16 amino acids.

The chain has TRBV10-3 and TRBJ1-4, with a weak D call TRBD1 (5 bases). Trimming cost V 10 bases and J 5 bases, with 20 bases left between them. The CDR3 consists of 15 residues. Looked up from germline, CDR1 is ENHRY and CDR2 is SYGVKD. CDR3 nucleotide sequence: TGTGCCACGCGGGGCTCGGTCACGGGAAATGAAAAACTGTTTTTT. Protein: CATRGSVTGNEKLFF.

The DNA for the CDR3 is TGTGCCAGCCATCGGTCGGGGGTCCTCAATCAGCCCCAGCATTTT. Translation: CASHRSGVLNQPQHF. The chain joins TRBV28 to TRBJ1-5; D perhaps matches TRBD1 (5 bases). Trimming shortened V by 8 bases and J by 3 bases, and 17 bases separated the two germline ends. The CDR3 has 15 residues. CDR1 MDHEN and CDR2 SYDVKM come from the germline V gene.

The chain has TRBV2 and TRBJ1-6; D unclear. The ends were cut back, 7 bases at V and 8 bases at J, with 12 bases in the middle. This CDR3 comprises 13 residues. CDR1 is SNHLY, CDR2 FYNNEI, per germline. The CDR3 DNA is TGTGCCAGCAATGGAGGGAGGGATTCACCCCTCCACTTT. This sequence encodes CASNGGRDSPLHF.

The gene calls are TRBV30 and TRBJ1-5, with D maybe TRBD1 (5 bases). There are 13 residues in the CDR3. Trimming pared 3 bases from V and 2 bases from J, leaving 8 bases between. Germline-derived CDR1 and CDR2 are GTSNPN and SVGIG (reference sequence). CDR3 region: CAWSGGGNQPQHF. The DNA of the CDR3 is TGTGCCTGGAGCGGGGGGGGCAATCAGCCCCAGCATTTT.

This chain uses TRBV28 with TRBJ1-6; 9 nucleotides agree with TRBD1. There are 18 residues in the CDR3. V lost 7 bases to trimming and J lost 7 bases; unmatched junction nucleotides: 17. Germline CDR1 and CDR2: MDHEN and SYDVKM. The CDR3 loop reads CASTLPTGGNLRNSPLHF. CDR3 bases: TGTGCCAGCACCCTTCCTACAGGGGGCAACTTGCGGAATTCACCCCTCCACTTT.

This chain links TRBV9 with TRBJ2-7, with a possible D match to TRBD1 (6 bases). The length of the CDR3 is 15 residues. CDR1 and CDR2 (germline): SGDLS, YYNGEE. Between the trimmed V and J ends, which lost 2 bases and 6 bases, there was a span of 18 bases. CDR3 sequence (DNA): TGTGCCAGCAGCGTTAGGACAGAACCTGCCACCGAGCAGTACTTC. Protein: CASSVRTEPATEQYF. Together with reference TRBV9 and TRBJ2-7, the CDR3 gives the full variable domain: DSGVTQTPKHLITATGQRVTLRCSPRSGDLSVYWYQQSLDQGLQFLIQYYNGEERAKGNILERFSAQQFPDLHSELNLSSLELGDSALYFCASSVRTEPATEQYFGPGTRLTVT.